The 4 T cell receptor beta chains given below trace back to one sample, sequenced in a study of T cell responses to AZD1222 COVID-19 vaccine (dated by TCRdb to 2020 to 2022). The time point label here, explained by the study, means: baseline before first vaccination. The library was obtained by the immunoSEQ multiplex PCR assay. Entries here come from immuneACCESS through TCRdb and include only in-frame sequences with V and J called. Some clones fail to appear in such tables; in the studies checked, an unresolved V gene covers under half of the shortfall, and the cause of the remainder is unknown. Present in this sample are 100,000 to 150,000 clones, 85% to 90% of which were seen just once. The ten largest account for about a fifth of the sample. This material consisted of peripheral blood, taken on day 0 of AZD1222 vaccination. Receptor source: an adult in good health.

This clone was counted a few times. V usage is TRBV27 and J usage is TRBJ1-2, with D possibly being TRBD1 (5 bases). Between the trimmed V and J ends, which lost 0 bases and 6 bases, there was a span of 11 bases. CDR3 length: 14 amino acids. Germline loops: CDR1 MNHEY, CDR2 SMNVEV (reference sequence). CDR3 nucleotide sequence: TGTGCCAGCAGTTTATCGGGGGGTCGCAATGGCTACACCTTC. Protein product: CASSLSGGRNGYTF.

The chain combines TRBV5-1 with TRBJ1-6; perhaps TRBD1 as D (5 bases). The CDR3 sequence is 15 residues long. The germline V gene encodes CDR1 SGHRS and CDR2 YFSETQ. V was clipped by 2 bases and J by 9 bases, with 15 bases between them. The CDR3 coding sequence is TGCGCCAGCAGCTTTTCGGGGCGGGGTGGTTCACCCCTCCACTTT. Encoded protein: CASSFSGRGGSPLHF.

This chain uses TRBV9 with TRBJ1-2, with 9 bases aligning to TRBD1. This CDR3 contains 15 residues. Germline CDR1 is SGDLS and CDR2 is YYNGEE. V dropped 4 bases and J dropped 6; count of bases not matched to a gene: 10. This CDR3 is CASSLEGTGWDGYTF. The CDR3, as DNA: TGTGCCAGCAGCCTAGAGGGGACAGGGTGGGATGGCTACACCTTC.

The chain links TRBV9 to TRBJ1-4; no reliable D call. The germline V and J ends were trimmed by 4 bases and 6 bases, with 19 bases remaining between them. This CDR3 is built from 16 residues. Germline V lookup: CDR1 SGDLS, CDR2 YYNGEE. The CDR3 protein is CASSPRAGGWDEKLFF. In DNA form, the CDR3 reads TGTGCCAGCAGCCCAAGAGCGGGTGGCTGGGATGAAAAACTGTTTTTT.